Included here is one T cell receptor beta chain sequence, with context. The data stem from a study of OX40 agonist ivuxolimab in advanced cancers. Repertoires were generated with immunoSEQ multiplex PCR, while TCRdb's copy carries only in-frame clones and drops some. The sample includes 55,000 to 85,000 clones, 75% to 90% seen only once; the top ten take 1.2%. The source material was CD4+ or CD8+ T cells sorted from blood, sampled in a trial of the OX40 agonist ivuxolimab. The sequence was collected from an adult with an advanced solid tumor such as melanoma, head and neck, liver or kidney cancer.

The CDR3 protein is CSVTVRLAQSRANVLTF. The CDR3 DNA sequence: TGCAGCGTTACGGTAAGACTAGCACAAAGTCGGGCCAACGTCCTGACTTTC. The gene calls are TRBV29-1 and TRBJ2-6, with 7 bases lining up with TRBD2. The junction had 15 bases not matched to a gene; V was cut back by 5 bases and J by 5 bases. CDR1 is SQVTM and CDR2 is ANQGSEA in the germline V gene. The CDR3 has 17 residues.